This TCR beta chain was identified in a study of cytomegalovirus exposure and HLA in healthy donors. Donors were ostensibly healthy at sampling, although undocumented immune exposures were probable. PCR was performed using 60 Vbeta and 13 Jbeta primers. Clones were sequenced by immunoSEQ multiplex PCR, and TCRdb holds only the in-frame ones, with some missing. Among roughly 160,000 clones, roughly 83% were seen once, and the ten largest hold less than 0.4%. CDR1 is SGHRS and CDR2 is YFSETQ in the germline V gene. Trimming removed 8 bases at V and 0 bases at J, with 13 bases between. The CDR3 is 14 residues long.

Sequencing used PBMCs. The rearrangement joins TRBV5-1 to TRBJ2-3; possibly TRBD1 for D (5 bases). The receptor comes from a boy aged 2-15 years in good health and CMV-seronegative. CDR3 sequence (DNA): TGCGCCAGTTCAACAGGAATTAGCACAGATACGCAGTATTTT. This codes for CASSTGISTDTQYF.